Listed below are T cell receptor beta chains from one sample, sequenced in a study of cytomegalovirus exposure and HLA in healthy donors. Repertoires were generated with immunoSEQ multiplex PCR, while TCRdb's copy carries only in-frame clones and drops some. The sample has about 160,000 clones; roughly 85% are singletons. Sequencing was performed on PBMCs. The receptors here all came from a male donor in good health and CMV-seropositive. CDR3s include the opening cysteine and the closing phenylalanine or tryptophan. Each record gives: V gene, J gene, clone size, D gene, CDR3 protein, CDR3 DNA. The D gene is left open where the match is weak. The size field is filled for only some rows; it gives once, few, many or a size class.

V: TRBV30
J: TRBJ1-5
size: -
D: -
CDR3: CAWSKGFNQPQHF
DNA: TGTGCCTGGAGTAAGGGGTTCAATCAGCCCCAGCATTTT

V: TRBV19
J: TRBJ2-7
size: -
D: -
CDR3: CASRREQYF
DNA: TGTGCCAGTAGGAGGGAGCAGTACTTC

V: TRBV7-6
J: TRBJ1-2
size: -
D: -
CDR3: CASSLALRGGYTF
DNA: TGTGCCAGCAGCTTAGCGCTAAGGGGAGGCTACACCTTC

V: TRBV27
J: TRBJ1-3
size: -
D: -
CDR3: CASSGTGRTGNTIYF
DNA: TGTGCCAGCAGTGGAACAGGGAGAACTGGAAACACCATATATTTT

V: TRBV30
J: TRBJ2-7
size: few
D: TRBD2
CDR3: CAWSGRGASGTYEQYF
DNA: TGTGCCTGGAGCGGGAGGGGGGCTAGCGGAACCTACGAGCAGTACTTC

V: TRBV30
J: TRBJ2-4
size: -
D: TRBD1
CDR3: CAWSEGQGSVDIQYF
DNA: TGTGCCTGGAGTGAGGGACAGGGGAGCGTGGACATTCAGTACTTC

V: TRBV7-8
J: TRBJ1-6
size: -
D: -
CDR3: CASSVPVGGDSYNSPLHF
DNA: TGTGCCAGCAGCGTCCCGGTAGGCGGAGACTCCTATAATTCACCCCTCCACTTT

V: TRBV2
J: TRBJ2-2
size: -
D: TRBD1
CDR3: CASRLDRGTTGELFF
DNA: TGTGCCAGCAGATTAGACAGGGGAACCACCGGGGAGCTGTTTTTT

V: TRBV7-2
J: TRBJ2-7
size: -
D: TRBD1
CDR3: CASSWDRGSEQYF
DNA: TGTGCCAGCAGCTGGGACAGGGGGTCCGAGCAGTACTTC

V: TRBV7-9
J: TRBJ1-1
size: -
D: TRBD1
CDR3: CASSLSMGDRGMGTEAFF
DNA: TGTGCCAGCAGCTTATCGATGGGGGACAGAGGAATGGGGACTGAAGCTTTCTTT

V: TRBV9
J: TRBJ1-1
size: -
D: -
CDR3: CASSVGAATTNTEAFF
DNA: TGTGCCAGCAGCGTAGGGGCAGCCACCACGAACACTGAAGCTTTCTTT

V: TRBV5-4
J: TRBJ2-7
size: once
D: TRBD2
CDR3: CASSQGLAGSYEQYF
DNA: TGTGCCAGCAGCCAAGGACTAGCGGGAAGCTACGAGCAGTACTTC

V: TRBV10-3
J: TRBJ2-6
size: -
D: -
CDR3: CAISDSTGKPGANVLTF
DNA: TGTGCCATCAGTGACTCGACAGGTAAACCTGGGGCCAACGTCCTGACTTTC

V: TRBV5-1
J: TRBJ2-2
size: -
D: -
CDR3: CASSSDRANTGELFF
DNA: TGCGCCAGCAGCTCGGACAGAGCGAACACCGGGGAGCTGTTTTTT

V: TRBV30
J: TRBJ1-4
size: -
D: -
CDR3: CAWSVPGGNEKLFF
DNA: TGTGCCTGGAGTGTACCGGGGGGCAATGAAAAACTGTTTTTT

V: TRBV4-3
J: TRBJ2-7
size: -
D: TRBD2
CDR3: CASSQATSGRSYEQYF
DNA: TGCGCCAGCAGCCAAGCGACTAGCGGGAGATCCTACGAGCAGTACTTC

V: TRBV7-9
J: TRBJ2-1
size: -
D: TRBD2
CDR3: CASSPKRGGPNEQFF
DNA: TGTGCCAGCAGCCCTAAGCGGGGCGGCCCGAATGAGCAGTTCTTC

V: TRBV5-1
J: TRBJ1-1
size: -
D: -
CDR3: CASSLAGSSTEAFF
DNA: TGCGCCAGCAGCTTGGCCGGGAGCAGCACTGAAGCTTTCTTT

V: TRBV28
J: TRBJ1-3
size: -
D: -
CDR3: CASSPPRRVRNTIYF
DNA: TGTGCCAGCAGTCCTCCGCGCAGGGTTCGGAACACCATATATTTT

V: TRBV11-2
J: TRBJ2-2
size: -
D: -
CDR3: CASSLQFSGNTGELFF
DNA: TGTGCCAGCAGCCTTCAATTTAGCGGAAACACCGGGGAGCTGTTTTTT

V: TRBV9
J: TRBJ1-3
size: -
D: -
CDR3: CASSSTPGGSGNTIYF
DNA: TGTGCCAGCAGCTCCACCCCCGGGGGGTCTGGAAACACCATATATTTT

V: TRBV5-1
J: TRBJ2-3
size: once
D: TRBD2
CDR3: CASSLPGLAGGGTDTQYF
DNA: TGCGCCAGCAGCCTACCGGGACTAGCGGGAGGGGGCACAGATACGCAGTATTTT

V: TRBV20-1
J: TRBJ1-1
size: -
D: -
CDR3: CSAGGTVEAFF
DNA: TGCAGTGCGGGAGGGACGGTTGAAGCTTTCTTT

V: TRBV5-1
J: TRBJ1-1
size: few
D: -
CDR3: CASSSGATEAFF
DNA: TGCGCCAGCAGCTCAGGGGCCACTGAAGCTTTCTTT

V: TRBV5-1
J: TRBJ2-3
size: few
D: -
CDR3: CASSLATTRTDTQYF
DNA: TGCGCCAGCAGCTTGGCAACCACCCGGACAGATACGCAGTATTTT

V: TRBV27
J: TRBJ1-6
size: -
D: -
CDR3: CASSRNNSPLHF
DNA: TGTGCCAGCAGTCGTAATAATTCACCCCTCCACTTT